This passage covers 16 T cell receptor beta chains from one sample sequenced in a study of cytomegalovirus exposure and HLA in healthy donors. PCR primers comprised 60 Vbeta and 13 Jbeta primers. The data were produced by immunoSEQ multiplex PCR, yet TCRdb's version contains in-frame clones alone and is incomplete. Of roughly 250,000 clones listed, roughly 80% are singletons. The specimen sequenced was PBMCs. These receptor sequences come from a girl aged 2-10 years in good health and CMV-seronegative.

This clone came up once. The chain is built from TRBV7-9 and TRBJ2-3, with 10 nucleotides matching TRBD2. The CDR3 runs 17 residues. V shed 4 bases, J shed 1 base, and the junction held 8 bases outside the gene matches. CDR1 SEHNR and CDR2 FQNEAQ come from the germline V gene (reference sequence). The CDR3 spells CASSSFGLAGGTDTQYF. The CDR3 nucleotides are TGTGCCAGCAGCTCTTTTGGGCTAGCGGGGGGCACAGATACGCAGTATTTT.

This clone was observed a handful of times. The chain is built from TRBV2 and TRBJ2-5; 8 bases are a match to TRBD1. Looked up from germline, CDR1 is SNHLY and CDR2 is FYNNEI. The CDR3 is 14 residues long. Losses at the gene ends were 2 bases for V and 5 bases for J; bases not matched to a gene: 4. CDR3 sequence (DNA): TGTGCCAGCAGTGAACGCAGGGGGCATGAGACCCAGTACTTC. Translating gives CASSERRGHETQYF.

V gene TRBV18 combines with J gene TRBJ1-2; D is perhaps TRBD1 (5 bases). This CDR3 is 14 amino acids long. Deletions cut 4 bases from V and 8 bases from J, with 17 bases between. Germline V CDR1 and CDR2: KGHSH, LQKENI. The CDR3 sequence: CASSLQGGGFGYTF. Written as DNA, the CDR3 is TGTGCCAGCTCACTGCAGGGCGGGGGTTTCGGCTACACCTTC.

The rearrangement joins TRBV19 to TRBJ2-7; tentatively, D is TRBD1 (6 bases). This CDR3 is built from 15 residues. CDR1 and CDR2 (germline): LNHDA, SQIVND (reference sequence). Trimming removed 5 bases from V and 2 bases from J, with 16 bases in between. CDR3 sequence (DNA): TGTGCCAGTAGTGGGACCGTGGGGGCAACCTACGAGCAGTACTTC. The encoded protein is CASSGTVGATYEQYF.

V and J are TRBV18 and TRBJ1-2; D is possibly TRBD1 (6 bases). The CDR3 length is 15 residues. V was shortened by 6 bases and J by 5 bases, with 19 bases between the two germline ends. Germline CDR1 is KGHSH and CDR2 is LQKENI. The CDR3 spells CASSLGQQRPYGYTF. CDR3 sequence (DNA): TGTGCCAGCTCGCTTGGACAGCAAAGACCTTATGGCTACACCTTC.

Notes on this clone: The sample holds other DNA sequences that translate to the same CDR3. The chain links TRBV29-1 to TRBJ2-7, with TRBD2 matching over 9 bases. The CDR3 contains 15 residues. V lost 4 bases to trimming and J lost 1 base; unmatched junction nucleotides: 8. CDR1 is SQVTM, CDR2 ANQGSEA, per germline. The DNA of the CDR3 is TGCAGCGTTGGATTAGCGGGAGTTCCTTCCTACGAGCAGTACTTC. Its protein product is CSVGLAGVPSYEQYF.

CDR3 sequence (DNA): TGTGCCATCACCGCAGGGCTATACAATGAGCAGTTCTTC. Encoded protein: CAITAGLYNEQFF. The chain employs TRBV10-3 and TRBJ2-1; D may be TRBD1 (5 bases). Between the trimmed V and J ends, which lost 7 bases and 4 bases, there was a span of 11 bases. This CDR3 is built from 13 residues. From germline, CDR1 is ENHRY and CDR2 SYGVKD.

There are a few counts of this clone. The chain couples TRBV7-9 to TRBJ2-5; D is perhaps TRBD2 (6 bases). V lost 5 bases and J lost 7, with 20 bases in between. Per the germline V gene, CDR1 is SEHNR and CDR2 is FQNEAQ (reference sequence). The CDR3 runs 15 residues. CDR3 region: CASSASGTAGGTQYF. The CDR3 DNA sequence: TGTGCCAGCAGCGCCTCCGGGACCGCCGGGGGGACCCAGTACTTC.

CDR3 in amino acids: CASRSGVLYGYTF. The CDR3 DNA follows: TGTGCCAGCAGGTCGGGAGTTCTCTATGGCTACACCTTC. J is TRBJ1-2 and V is TRBV6-5; the D is unclear. The V and J ends lost 6 bases and 4 bases respectively, with 12 bases between them. CDR3 length: 13 amino acids. The V gene's germline CDR1 is MNHEY and CDR2 SVGAGI.

This chain joins TRBV28 and TRBJ1-5; D perhaps matches TRBD1 (6 bases). Germline V gene data show CDR1 as MDHEN and CDR2 as SYDVKM. V lost 5 bases and J 2 bases, leaving 13 bases between the germline ends. CDR3 length: 15 residues. For the CDR3, the DNA is TGTGCCAGCAGTCTAACACAGGGTGGCAATCAGCCCCAGCATTTT. This gives the protein CASSLTQGGNQPQHF.

The chain couples TRBV28 to TRBJ2-7; 10 bases are a match to TRBD1. V was clipped by 5 bases and J by 6 bases; unmatched bases: 10. This CDR3 has 15 residues. CDR1 MDHEN and CDR2 SYDVKM come from the germline V gene. The CDR3, as DNA: TGTGCCAGCAGTATATTCCGGGACAGGGGTTTCGAGCAGTACTTC. Translating it yields CASSIFRDRGFEQYF.

V and J are TRBV28 and TRBJ1-1; D is unclear. V gave up 10 bases and J gave up 10 bases, with 16 bases separating them. Looked up from germline, CDR1 is MDHEN and CDR2 is SYDVKM. The CDR3 sequence is 11 residues long. This CDR3 reads CATRDTIRAFF. DNA of the CDR3: TGTGCCACCCGCGACACCATCCGAGCTTTCTTT.

This chain connects TRBV5-1 to TRBJ2-1; maybe TRBD2 (5 bases). This CDR3 has 16 amino acids. V was clipped by 0 bases and J by 4 bases, with 14 bases between them. CDR1 and CDR2 from the germline V gene are SGHRS and YFSETQ. CDR3 nucleotide sequence: TGCGCCAGCAGCTTGGAATGGCTAGCCGTATACAATGAGCAGTTCTTC. This translates into CASSLEWLAVYNEQFF.

The chain uses TRBV5-1 and TRBJ2-1, with TRBD2 matching over 11 bases. The CDR3 loop spans 16 amino acids. Germline loops: CDR1 SGHRS, CDR2 YFSETQ. J gave up 3 bases and V 4 bases, and 6 bases lay outside the gene matches. CDR3: CASSASGTSGYNEQFF. CDR3 DNA sequence: TGCGCCAGCAGCGCCTCCGGGACTAGCGGCTACAATGAGCAGTTCTTC.

The rearrangement uses TRBV7-9 and TRBJ2-2, with TRBD1 matching 9 bases. In germline, CDR1 is SEHNR, CDR2 FQNEAQ (reference sequence). The CDR3 is 19 residues long. The V segment lost 4 bases and the J segment 0 bases; nucleotides outside the gene matches: 12. CDR3 amino acids: CASSSGQGKVTPNTGELFF. In DNA, the CDR3 is TGTGCCAGCAGCTCAGGACAGGGGAAAGTTACTCCGAACACCGGGGAGCTGTTTTTT.

The CDR3 here is CASSVETVGTEAFF. The DNA of the CDR3 is TGTGCCAGCAGCGTAGAAACGGTCGGCACTGAAGCTTTCTTT. The genes are TRBV9 and TRBJ1-1, with unresolved D. V gave up 0 bases and J gave up 4 bases, with 10 bases separating them. Germline CDR1 SGDLS, CDR2 YYNGEE. This CDR3 spans 14 amino acids. The variable domain in full, completed from reference TRBV9 and TRBJ1-1, reads DSGVTQTPKHLITATGQRVTLRCSPRSGDLSVYWYQQSLDQGLQFLIQYYNGEERAKGNILERFSAQQFPDLHSELNLSSLELGDSALYFCASSVETVGTEAFFGQGTRLTVV.